Listed below are T cell receptor beta chains from one sample, sequenced in a study of T cell responses to AZD1222 COVID-19 vaccine. Some clones are missing from TCRdb's copy, which holds only in-frame ones; the method was immunoSEQ multiplex PCR. The table has some 92,000 clones, roughly 90% seen once. The sample in question was peripheral blood, obtained on day 0 of AZD1222 vaccination. The receptors come from an adult in good health. CDR3s include the opening cysteine and the closing phenylalanine or tryptophan. A D gene is named only where the DNA matches it firmly. For some rows the clone size is stated as once, few or many, or as a class when expanded; others skip it.

abundance: .; v_gene: TRBV18; j_gene: TRBJ1-5; d_gene: .; CDR3nt: TGTGCCAGCTCACCTGACAACCCGCAGCCCCAGCATTTT; CDR3aa: CASSPDNPQPQHF
abundance: .; v_gene: TRBV14; j_gene: TRBJ1-1; d_gene: .; CDR3nt: TGTGCCAGCAGCCAGCTTACCCCGGGACCGCAAATTGCGAATACTGAAGCTTTCTTT; CDR3aa: CASSQLTPGPQIANTEAFF
abundance: .; v_gene: TRBV7-9; j_gene: TRBJ1-4; d_gene: .; CDR3nt: TGTGCCAGCAGCTTAATCCGGGTTAATGAAAAACTGTTTTTT; CDR3aa: CASSLIRVNEKLFF
abundance: .; v_gene: TRBV6-1; j_gene: TRBJ1-1; d_gene: .; CDR3nt: TGTGCCAGCAGTGAATTACAGGGCGGCTTCACTGAAGCTTTCTTT; CDR3aa: CASSELQGGFTEAFF
abundance: .; v_gene: TRBV7-9; j_gene: TRBJ1-5; d_gene: TRBD1; CDR3nt: TGTGCCAGCAGTTCAACAGGGGGTTACAATCAGCCCCAGCATTTT; CDR3aa: CASSSTGGYNQPQHF
abundance: .; v_gene: TRBV6-6; j_gene: TRBJ1-2; d_gene: .; CDR3nt: TGTGCCAGCAACCCCGACAGGTTTAGGTCCTATGGCTACACCTTC; CDR3aa: CASNPDRFRSYGYTF
abundance: .; v_gene: TRBV7-3; j_gene: TRBJ2-3; d_gene: TRBD1; CDR3nt: TGTGCCAGCAGCGGTACCGGGACAGGGATAATAGATACGCAGTATTTT; CDR3aa: CASSGTGTGIIDTQYF
abundance: .; v_gene: TRBV7-8; j_gene: TRBJ2-1; d_gene: TRBD1; CDR3nt: TGTGCCAGCAGCTTAGCGTCCGCAAAGGACAGGGCGAACAATGAGCAGTTCTTC; CDR3aa: CASSLASAKDRANNEQFF
abundance: .; v_gene: TRBV27; j_gene: TRBJ1-1; d_gene: TRBD1; CDR3nt: TGTGCCAGCAGGTCGGGACAGCTCCTGAACACTGAAGCTTTCTTT; CDR3aa: CASRSGQLLNTEAFF
abundance: once; v_gene: TRBV12-3/TRBV12-4; j_gene: TRBJ2-1; d_gene: .; CDR3nt: TGTGCCAGCAGTCCACTCAATGAGCAGTTCTTC; CDR3aa: CASSPLNEQFF
abundance: .; v_gene: TRBV10-2; j_gene: TRBJ2-6; d_gene: .; CDR3nt: TGCGCCGGACGTTTGACAAGACAGGAAAATGGGGCCAACGTCCTGACTTTC; CDR3aa: CAGRLTRQENGANVLTF
abundance: .; v_gene: TRBV25-1; j_gene: TRBJ1-1; d_gene: TRBD1; CDR3nt: TGTGCCAGCAGTGGGACAGGGAGGACTGAAGCTTTCTTT; CDR3aa: CASSGTGRTEAFF
abundance: .; v_gene: TRBV5-1; j_gene: TRBJ2-7; d_gene: .; CDR3nt: TGCGCCAGCAGCTTGGCGACAGCTAACTACGAGCAGTACTTC; CDR3aa: CASSLATANYEQYF
abundance: .; v_gene: TRBV18; j_gene: TRBJ1-6; d_gene: TRBD1; CDR3nt: TGTGCCAGCTCACCCGACAGGGCCAAATCACCCCTCCACTTT; CDR3aa: CASSPDRAKSPLHF
abundance: .; v_gene: TRBV5-1; j_gene: TRBJ2-5; d_gene: .; CDR3nt: TGCGCCAGCAGCTTGGTAGGGTCGCCGGAGACCCAGTACTTC; CDR3aa: CASSLVGSPETQYF
abundance: .; v_gene: TRBV28; j_gene: TRBJ1-2; d_gene: .; CDR3nt: TGTGCCAGCAGTAGTGAGGGACGTCACTATGGCTACACCTTC; CDR3aa: CASSSEGRHYGYTF
abundance: .; v_gene: TRBV4-1; j_gene: TRBJ1-2; d_gene: TRBD1; CDR3nt: TGCGCCAGCAGCCAAGACATTTACAGGGGGCCGGGCGGCTACACCTTC; CDR3aa: CASSQDIYRGPGGYTF
abundance: .; v_gene: TRBV9; j_gene: TRBJ1-2; d_gene: .; CDR3nt: TGTGCCAGCAGCGTAGGTGGGGGGCCAGGCTATGGCTACACCTTC; CDR3aa: CASSVGGGPGYGYTF
abundance: .; v_gene: TRBV23-1; j_gene: TRBJ1-5; d_gene: .; CDR3nt: TGCGCCAGCAGTCCTAAGGACCATATGGGCAATCAGCCCCAGCATTTT; CDR3aa: CASSPKDHMGNQPQHF
abundance: .; v_gene: TRBV30; j_gene: TRBJ1-3; d_gene: TRBD1; CDR3nt: TGTGCCTGGAGATGGACAGGGTCGAACACCATATATTTT; CDR3aa: CAWRWTGSNTIYF